This T cell receptor beta chain was sequenced in a study of lymphopenia after photon versus proton radiotherapy. Generated by immunoSEQ multiplex PCR, the TCRdb table keeps only in-frame clones and is missing some. The data hold 150,000 or so clones, with approximately 91% observed a single time. Germline CDR1 reads MNHNS; CDR2 reads SASEGT. This CDR3 is 14 amino acids long. Trimming took 8 bases from V and 2 from J, leaving 14 bases between them. This TCR was recovered from a man aged 50 to 60 with gastric cancer. Sequencing used peripheral blood, obtained from a patient treated with photon-based radiotherapy. The chain links TRBV6-1 to TRBJ2-3; no clear D gene. The CDR3 region is CASVEFTTTDTQYF. In nucleotides, the CDR3 is TGTGCCAGCGTAGAGTTTACCACCACAGATACGCAGTATTTT.